This note documents a single TCR beta chain sequence. CDR1 SGHNT and CDR2 YYREEE come from the germline V gene (reference sequence). The junction had 11 bases not matched to a gene; V was cut back by 7 bases and J by 8 bases. The CDR3 has 13 amino acids. The table came from immunoSEQ multiplex PCR; TCRdb's copy has only in-frame clones and leaves some out. The sample includes 90,000 to 150,000 clones, approximately 87% of them seen just once. This record belongs to a study of blood T cell repertoires in COVID-19. The sequenced sample consisted of peripheral blood. The genes are TRBV5-4 and TRBJ1-1, with 7 bases identical to TRBD1. The sequence came from a woman aged 45-60 years with acute or convalescent COVID-19. Written as DNA, the CDR3 is TGTGCCAGCCATACGACAGGGACAAGAGAAGCTTTCTTT. Protein: CASHTTGTREAFF.